A single sample gave rise to the 15 T cell receptor beta chains below, sequenced in a study of regulatory T cells in long-lasting Graves disease. Relying on iRepertoire HTBI primers and Arm-PCR of CDR3 regions, the team built TCR beta libraries. TCRdb itself ran the multiplex PCR reads through MiXCR, one entry per CDR3 protein. The data show 350,000 to 450,000 distinct CDR3 sequences, about 15% seen once. Described time point: newly diagnosed GD, antithyroid drugs for less than 3 months. Isolated PBMC RNA provided the starting material for the TCR library. These same records also appear under a second study, on T cells in Graves' hyperthyroidism and ophthalmopathy.

This material consisted of peripheral blood mononuclear cells (PBMCs), taken at new diagnosis, from a patient treated with antithyroid drugs. The receptors stem from a woman in her 30s with Graves disease.

This clonotype was recorded at least ten times. The chain is built from TRBV6-2 or TRBV6-3 and TRBJ2-5; 9 nucleotides line up with TRBD1. Germline V gene lookup returns CDR1 MNHEY and CDR2 SVGEGT. V shed 2 bases and J 5 bases; nucleotides not matched to a gene: 6. There are 15 residues in the CDR3. This chain's CDR3 is CASSYGTGKGETQYF. CDR3 bases: TGTGCCAGCAGTTACGGGACAGGGAAAGGGGAGACCCAGTACTTC.

This clonotype was recorded at least ten times. The chain links TRBV11-1 to TRBJ2-7; no reliable D call. The CDR3 spans 16 residues. Germline V gives CDR1 SGHAT, CDR2 FQDESV (reference sequence). V shed 1 base and J shed 3 bases, with 16 bases lying between them. Written as DNA, the CDR3 is TGTGCCAGCAGCTTAGGGTCGGCACAAATTGGCTACGAGCAGTACTTC. This codes for CASSLGSAQIGYEQYF.

This clonotype was recorded many times. The chain couples TRBV6-1 to TRBJ2-5; D is unclear. CDR1 MNHNS and CDR2 SASEGT come from the germline V gene. The V end was cut by 6 bases, the J end by 2 bases, with 22 bases between. The CDR3 runs to 17 residues. The CDR3 spells CASSPAVSDTIQETQYF. CDR3 sequence (DNA): TGTGCCAGCAGCCCCGCGGTTTCCGACACAATACAAGAGACCCAGTACTTC.

The chain employs TRBV7-2 and TRBJ1-5; D is uncertain. CDR3 length equals 15 residues. Trimming took 1 base from V and 2 from J, leaving 9 bases between them. Germline V gene sequence: CDR1 SGHTA, CDR2 FQGNSA. CDR3 nucleotides: TGTGCCAGCAGCTTAGTACGGGGAGGCAATCAGCCCCAGCATTTT. Translating it yields CASSLVRGGNQPQHF.

A few counts support this clonotype. This chain uses TRBV28 with TRBJ1-5, with D tentatively TRBD1 (5 bases). This CDR3 is 16 amino acids long. With 4 bases removed from V and 6 bases from J, the gap between germline ends came to 19 bases. From germline, CDR1 is MDHEN and CDR2 SYDVKM. The CDR3 DNA follows: TGTGCCAGCAGTTCTCCCAGTCAGGGTTGGGTTCAGCCCCAGCATTTT. It encodes CASSSPSQGWVQPQHF.

This clonotype was recorded many times. This sequence joins TRBV2 and TRBJ1-5; no definite D call. The CDR3 contains 16 residues. Germline loops: CDR1 SNHLY, CDR2 FYNNEI. V shed 1 base and J shed 2 bases, with 12 bases lying between them. The CDR3 DNA reads TGTGCCAGCAGTGAAGGTCATGGTTCCGGCAATCAGCCCCAGCATTTT. Amino acid sequence: CASSEGHGSGNQPQHF.

In this sample, this clonotype turned up a few times. This chain connects TRBV24-1 to TRBJ1-5; D remains ambiguous. The germline V gene encodes CDR1 KGHDR and CDR2 SFDVKD. The CDR3 is 15 amino acids. Trimming cost V 4 bases and J 6 bases, with 15 bases left between them. CDR3 protein: CATSDRGGVGQPQHF. In DNA form, the CDR3 reads TGTGCCACCAGTGACCGGGGAGGAGTGGGTCAGCCCCAGCATTTT.

This clonotype was recorded many times. The V and J genes are TRBV7-6 and TRBJ2-2; 10 nucleotides match TRBD2. CDR3 length equals 15 residues. Germline loops: CDR1 SGHVS, CDR2 FNYEAQ. V lost 4 bases and J lost 2; bases outside the gene matches: 1. The DNA of the CDR3 is TGTGCCAGCAGCTCTAGCGGGAGAAACACCGGGGAGCTGTTTTTT. Its translation is CASSSSGRNTGELFF.

The table lists this clonotype with many counts. The genes are TRBV4-1 and TRBJ1-2, with 8 bases that match TRBD1. Germline CDR1 is MGHRA and CDR2 is YSYEKL. Losses at the gene ends were 1 base for V and 4 bases for J; bases not matched to a gene: 8. The CDR3 covers 16 residues. CDR3 amino acids: CASSQVWTGKSYGYTF. Written as DNA, the CDR3 is TGCGCCAGCAGCCAAGTATGGACAGGGAAAAGCTATGGCTACACCTTC.

In this sample, this clonotype turned up many times. The rearrangement uses TRBV11-2 and TRBJ2-3; TRBD2 is a possible D gene (5 bases). Germline V gene lookup returns CDR1 SGHAT and CDR2 FQNNGV. V was pared by 1 base and J by 2 bases, with 10 bases between. This CDR3 is 15 amino acids long. This CDR3 is CASSLGVGNTDTQYF. The CDR3 coding sequence is TGTGCCAGCAGCTTAGGGGTCGGGAACACAGATACGCAGTATTTT. The variable domain in full, with the rest retrieved from reference TRBV11-2 and TRBJ2-3, is EAGVAQSPRYKIIEKRQSVAFWCNPISGHATLYWYQQILGQGPKLLIQFQNNGVVDDSQLPKDRFSAERLKGVDSTLKIQPAKLEDSAVYLCASSLGVGNTDTQYFGPGTRLTVL.

This chain joins TRBV30 and TRBJ2-2, with TRBD1 identical over 11 bases. The CDR3 totals 18 residues. With 4 bases clipped from V and 3 bases from J, the junction kept 13 bases outside the gene matches. The V gene's germline CDR1 is GTSNPN and CDR2 SVGIG (reference sequence). This CDR3 is CAWKRTGGGRVHTGELFF. DNA of the CDR3: TGTGCCTGGAAACGGACAGGGGGCGGGAGGGTACACACCGGGGAGCTGTTTTTT.

At least ten counts were recorded for this clonotype. This chain uses TRBV7-2 with TRBJ2-7, with 7 bases aligning to TRBD1. The germline V gene has CDR1 SGHTA and CDR2 FQGNSA. CDR3 length: 15 residues. After removal of 2 bases from V and 3 bases from J, the junction contained 7 bases not matched to a gene. The chain's CDR3 is CASSLRGTEVYEQYF. CDR3 bases: TGTGCCAGCAGCTTAAGGGGGACAGAAGTCTACGAGCAGTACTTC.

This clonotype showed up many times. The chain combines TRBV7-9 with TRBJ2-7; D might be TRBD1 (6 bases). This CDR3 is 16 amino acids long. Germline values: CDR1 SEHNR, CDR2 FQNEAQ (reference sequence). V was clipped by 5 bases and J by 0 bases, with 17 bases between them. The CDR3: CASSTTWTELSYEQYF. CDR3 nucleotide sequence: TGTGCCAGCAGCACCACCTGGACAGAACTCTCCTACGAGCAGTACTTC.

The sample holds a few counts of this clonotype. The rearrangement joins TRBV28 to TRBJ1-6; 11 bases are a match to TRBD1. This CDR3 is built from 16 residues. Trimming removed 6 bases from V and 8 bases from J; junction bases left unmatched: 9. Germline CDR1 is MDHEN and CDR2 is SYDVKM. In DNA form, the CDR3 reads TGTGCCAGCAGGCCCCGCGGGGGACAGGGGGATTCACCCCTCCACTTT. Translation gives CASRPRGGQGDSPLHF.

This clonotype was counted at least ten times. The chain combines TRBV28 with TRBJ2-4; no reliable D call. From germline, CDR1 is MDHEN and CDR2 SYDVKM. V dropped 5 bases and J dropped 12 bases, with 14 bases sitting between them. The CDR3 sequence is 12 residues long. CDR3 region: CASSDPLSNQYF. In nucleotides, the CDR3 is TGTGCCAGCAGTGATCCTCTATCCAATCAGTACTTC. The whole variable domain, filled in from reference TRBV28 and TRBJ2-4, reads DVKVTQSSRYLVKRTGEKVFLECVQDMDHENMFWYRQDPGLGLRLIYFSYDVKMKEKGDIPEGYSVSREKKERFSLILESASTNQTSMYLCASSDPLSNQYFGAGTRLSVL.